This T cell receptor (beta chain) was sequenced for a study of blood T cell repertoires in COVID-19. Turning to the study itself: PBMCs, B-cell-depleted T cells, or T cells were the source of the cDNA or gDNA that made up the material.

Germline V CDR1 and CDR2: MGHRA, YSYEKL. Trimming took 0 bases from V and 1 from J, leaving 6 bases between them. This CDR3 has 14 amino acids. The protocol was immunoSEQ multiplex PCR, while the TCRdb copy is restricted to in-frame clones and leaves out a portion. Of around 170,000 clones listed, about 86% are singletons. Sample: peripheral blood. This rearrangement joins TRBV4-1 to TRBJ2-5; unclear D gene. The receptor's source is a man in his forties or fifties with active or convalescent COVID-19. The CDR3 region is CASSQDYGQETQYF. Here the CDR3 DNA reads TGCGCCAGCAGCCAAGACTACGGCCAAGAGACCCAGTACTTC.